What follows describes a single T cell receptor beta chain. This entry belongs to a study of T cell changes during pregnancy in multiple sclerosis. The CDR3 totals 13 residues. Trimming cost V 1 base and J 3 bases, with 8 bases left between them. Germline V CDR1 and CDR2: SGHNT, YYREEE (reference sequence). Method: immunoSEQ multiplex PCR; TCRdb's copy keeps in-frame clones and lacks some. Of 55,000 to 80,000 clones listed, approximately 93% were seen once; the top ten hold 2.5% to 4%. The clonotype comes from a female donor with multiple sclerosis, enrolled in a pregnancy study. This chain connects TRBV5-4 to TRBJ2-7; possible D gene TRBD2, 6 bases. Material: CD8+ T cells from peripheral blood mononuclear cells, obtained in the second trimester of pregnancy. The CDR3 sequence is CASSLTAGYEQYF. CDR3 nucleotides: TGTGCCAGCAGCTTGACAGCGGGCTACGAGCAGTACTTC. Combining the CDR3 with reference TRBV5-4 and TRBJ2-7 gives the whole variable domain ETGVTQSPTHLIKTRGQQVTLRCSSQSGHNTVSWYQQALGQGPQFIFQYYREEENGRGNFPPRFSGLQFPNYSSELNVNALELDDSALYLCASSLTAGYEQYFGPGTRLTVT.